This is a list of T cell receptor beta chains from one sample in a study of T cell changes during pregnancy in multiple sclerosis. Sequencing was performed with immunoSEQ multiplex PCR; in TCRdb, only in-frame clones are kept and a portion is missing. The sample has some 45,000 clones, more than 85% seen once. Sequenced here: CD4+ T cells from peripheral blood mononuclear cells, sampled after pregnancy. The receptors derive from a female donor in good health, enrolled as a control in a pregnancy study. The CDR3 runs from the conserved cysteine through the conserved F or W. Each record gives: CDR3 protein, CDR3 DNA, V gene, CDR3 length, clone size, J gene, D gene. The D gene is left open where the match is weak. The size of a clone is reported for some rows only, either as once, few or many, or as a class for expanded clones.

CDR3: CAWSPRVNHDPYGYTF; DNA: TGTGCCTGGAGCCCCAGGGTCAACCATGATCCCTATGGCTACACCTTC; V: TRBV30; length: 16; size: -; J: TRBJ1-2; D: -
CDR3: CASRERDYEAFF; DNA: TGTGCCAGCAGGGAAAGGGACTATGAAGCTTTCTTT; V: TRBV28; length: 12; size: -; J: TRBJ1-1; D: -
CDR3: CASTKAGQETQYF; DNA: TGTGCCAGCACCAAAGCGGGGCAAGAGACCCAGTACTTC; V: TRBV5-5; length: 13; size: -; J: TRBJ2-5; D: TRBD2
CDR3: CASSLKFGGNTEAFF; DNA: TGTGCCAGCAGTTTAAAGTTCGGGGGAAACACTGAAGCTTTCTTT; V: TRBV27; length: 15; size: -; J: TRBJ1-1; D: -
CDR3: CASSWGGGAQDTQYF; DNA: TGCGCCAGCAGCTGGGGCGGGGGGGCCCAAGATACGCAGTATTTT; V: TRBV5-1; length: 15; size: -; J: TRBJ2-3; D: TRBD2
CDR3: CASSLALAASTDTQYF; DNA: TGCGCCAGCAGCTTGGCACTAGCGGCTAGCACAGATACGCAGTATTTT; V: TRBV5-1; length: 16; size: -; J: TRBJ2-3; D: TRBD2
CDR3: CASSRRQDWNSPLHF; DNA: TGTGCCAGCAGTAGACGACAGGACTGGAATTCACCCCTCCACTTT; V: TRBV11-2; length: 15; size: -; J: TRBJ1-6; D: -
CDR3: CASSLEGRNTEAFF; DNA: TGCGCCAGCAGCTTAGAGGGTAGGAACACTGAAGCTTTCTTT; V: TRBV5-1; length: 14; size: few; J: TRBJ1-1; D: -
CDR3: CASSLRDFRRGANVLTF; DNA: TGTGCCAGCAGTCTCCGGGACTTCAGAAGGGGGGCCAACGTCCTGACTTTC; V: TRBV28; length: 17; size: -; J: TRBJ2-6; D: -
CDR3: CASSGASGSLSYNEQFF; DNA: TGTGCCAGCAGCGGAGCTAGCGGGAGCCTTTCCTACAATGAGCAGTTCTTC; V: TRBV9; length: 17; size: -; J: TRBJ2-1; D: TRBD2
CDR3: CASWEVVTTSPLHF; DNA: TGTGCCAGCTGGGAGGTTGTGACTACTTCACCCCTCCACTTT; V: TRBV2; length: 14; size: -; J: TRBJ1-6; D: -
CDR3: CASTPGQTGELFF; DNA: TGTGCCAGCACCCCGGGACAGACCGGGGAGCTGTTTTTT; V: TRBV11-3; length: 13; size: -; J: TRBJ2-2; D: TRBD1
CDR3: CASRASLAGEFWEQYF; DNA: TGTGCCAGCAGAGCCTCACTAGCGGGAGAATTTTGGGAGCAGTACTTC; V: TRBV2; length: 16; size: -; J: TRBJ2-7; D: TRBD2
CDR3: CASSPPDRAAEHF; DNA: TGCGCCAGCAGCCCCCCGGACAGGGCGGCGGAGCACTTC; V: TRBV5-1; length: 13; size: -; J: TRBJ2-5; D: TRBD1
CDR3: CASSMTVNYGYTF; DNA: TGTGCCAGCAGCATGACAGTTAACTATGGCTACACCTTC; V: TRBV7-8; length: 13; size: -; J: TRBJ1-2; D: -
CDR3: CASSLGGVGELFF; DNA: TGTGCCAGCAGCTTAGGGGGAGTCGGGGAGCTGTTTTTT; V: TRBV7-9; length: 13; size: -; J: TRBJ2-2; D: -
CDR3: CASSQLPGTGPYEQYF; DNA: TGCGCCAGCAGCCAACTTCCGGGGACAGGACCCTACGAGCAGTACTTC; V: TRBV4-3; length: 16; size: -; J: TRBJ2-7; D: TRBD1
CDR3: CASSLAGLGQGFTDTQYF; DNA: TGCGCCAGCAGCTTGGCCGGTCTTGGACAGGGATTCACAGATACGCAGTATTTT; V: TRBV5-1; length: 18; size: -; J: TRBJ2-3; D: TRBD1
CDR3: CAWARAGMNTGELFF; DNA: TGTGCCTGGGCCCGGGCAGGGATGAACACCGGGGAGCTGTTTTTT; V: TRBV30; length: 15; size: -; J: TRBJ2-2; D: -
CDR3: CASNTHDEQYF; DNA: TGTGCCAGCAACACACACGACGAGCAGTACTTC; V: TRBV27; length: 11; size: -; J: TRBJ2-7; D: -
CDR3: CASSLGTGLEAFF; DNA: TGTGCCAGCAGCCTTGGGACAGGGCTTGAAGCTTTCTTT; V: TRBV14; length: 13; size: -; J: TRBJ1-1; D: TRBD1
CDR3: CASSLNLGGIGEAFF; DNA: TGTGCCAGCAGCTTAAATTTGGGGGGGATAGGTGAAGCTTTCTTT; V: TRBV7-8; length: 15; size: -; J: TRBJ1-1; D: -
CDR3: CASSGPGGSEAFF; DNA: TGTGCCAGCAGTGGCCCAGGGGGGTCTGAAGCTTTCTTT; V: TRBV28; length: 13; size: -; J: TRBJ1-1; D: TRBD1
CDR3: CASSLGRGGPGSEQFF; DNA: TGTGCCAGCAGCTTGGGACGCGGGGGGCCAGGAAGTGAGCAGTTCTTC; V: TRBV5-4; length: 16; size: -; J: TRBJ2-1; D: TRBD2
CDR3: CASSVAGNYGYTF; DNA: TGTGCCAGCAGCGTGGCGGGTAACTATGGCTACACCTTC; V: TRBV28; length: 13; size: -; J: TRBJ1-2; D: -